This T cell receptor beta chain is from a study of blood T cells in healthy people across ages. Germline values: CDR1 LGHDT, CDR2 YNNKEL (reference sequence). Trimming removed 0 bases from V and 1 base from J, with 6 bases in between. This CDR3 spans 14 amino acids. Whole-study results and caveats: Higher naive T cell percentage went strongly together with higher TCR beta diversity.

Remarks on this clonotype: Its antigen remains unknown.

A second about 7 to 12 cycle PCR used barcoded and J-beta primers. Each CDR3 protein gets one entry after TCRdb re-called the 5' RACE reads with MiXCR. The data contain 630,000 or so distinct CDR3 sequences, under 30% of them singletons. The rearrangement uses TRBV3-1 and TRBJ1-1; D remains unclear. The sequenced material came from blood. This clonotype originated in a woman older than 75 in good health. This CDR3 reads CASSQEVANTEAFF. The CDR3 bases are TGTGCCAGCAGCCAAGAGGTAGCGAACACTGAAGCTTTCTTT.